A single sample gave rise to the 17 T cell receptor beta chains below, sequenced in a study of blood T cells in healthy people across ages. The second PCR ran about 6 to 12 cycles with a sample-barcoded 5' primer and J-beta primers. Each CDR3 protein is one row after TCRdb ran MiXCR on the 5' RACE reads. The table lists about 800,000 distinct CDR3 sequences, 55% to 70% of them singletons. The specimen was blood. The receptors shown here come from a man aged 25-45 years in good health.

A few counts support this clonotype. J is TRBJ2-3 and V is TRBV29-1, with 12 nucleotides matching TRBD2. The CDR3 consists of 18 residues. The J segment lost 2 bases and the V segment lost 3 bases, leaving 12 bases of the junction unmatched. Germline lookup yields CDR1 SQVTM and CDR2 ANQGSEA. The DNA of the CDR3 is TGCAGCGTTGAGGCTCGGACTAGCGGGAAGATTTTCACAGATACGCAGTATTTT. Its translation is CSVEARTSGKIFTDTQYF.

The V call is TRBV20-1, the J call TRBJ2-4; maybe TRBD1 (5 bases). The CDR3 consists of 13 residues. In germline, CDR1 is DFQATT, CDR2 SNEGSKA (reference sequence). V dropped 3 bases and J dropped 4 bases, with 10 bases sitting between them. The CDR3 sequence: CSARVAGKNIQYF. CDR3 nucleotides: TGCAGTGCTAGGGTGGCAGGGAAAAACATTCAGTACTTC.

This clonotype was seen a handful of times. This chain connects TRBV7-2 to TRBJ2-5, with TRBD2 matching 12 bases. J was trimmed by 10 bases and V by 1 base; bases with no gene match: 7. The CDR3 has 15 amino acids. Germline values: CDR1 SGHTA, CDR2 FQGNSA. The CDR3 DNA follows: TGTGCCAGCAGCTTAGGGCTAGCGGGGGGGCCAGACCAGTACTTC. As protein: CASSLGLAGGPDQYF.

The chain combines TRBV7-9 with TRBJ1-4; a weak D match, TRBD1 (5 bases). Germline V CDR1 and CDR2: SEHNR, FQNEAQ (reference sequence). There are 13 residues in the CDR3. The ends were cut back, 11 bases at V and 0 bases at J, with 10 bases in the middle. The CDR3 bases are TGTGCCGTGCCGGGGGCAACTAATGAAAAACTGTTTTTT. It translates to CAVPGATNEKLFF.

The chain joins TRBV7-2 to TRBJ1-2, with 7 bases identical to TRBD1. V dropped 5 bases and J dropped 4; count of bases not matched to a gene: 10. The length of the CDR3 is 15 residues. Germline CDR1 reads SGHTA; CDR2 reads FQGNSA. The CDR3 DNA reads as TGTGCCAGCAGCGGACAGGCCTTCTCTAGCTATGGCTACACCTTC. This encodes CASSGQAFSSYGYTF.

The CDR3 sequence: CATSGTATEAQYF. DNA for the CDR3: TGTGCCACCAGCGGTACAGCTACCGAGGCCCAGTACTTC. The J gene is TRBJ2-5, the V gene TRBV15; D gene uncertain. The length of the CDR3 is 13 residues. V was shortened by 5 bases and J by 9 bases, with 16 bases between the two germline ends. Germline V gives CDR1 LNHNV, CDR2 YYDKDF (reference sequence).

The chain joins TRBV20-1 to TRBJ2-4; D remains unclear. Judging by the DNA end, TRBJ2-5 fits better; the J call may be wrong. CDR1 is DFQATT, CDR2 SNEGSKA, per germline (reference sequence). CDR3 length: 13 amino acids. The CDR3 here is CSAPRESQETQYF. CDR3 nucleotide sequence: TGCAGTGCTCCAAGAGAGAGCCAAGAGACCCAGTACTTC.

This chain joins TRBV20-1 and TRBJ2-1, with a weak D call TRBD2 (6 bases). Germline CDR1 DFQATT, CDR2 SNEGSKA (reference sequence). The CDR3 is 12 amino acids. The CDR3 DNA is TGCAGCCGTGGGCGGGACGGCAATGAGCAGTTCTTC. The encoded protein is CSRGRDGNEQFF.

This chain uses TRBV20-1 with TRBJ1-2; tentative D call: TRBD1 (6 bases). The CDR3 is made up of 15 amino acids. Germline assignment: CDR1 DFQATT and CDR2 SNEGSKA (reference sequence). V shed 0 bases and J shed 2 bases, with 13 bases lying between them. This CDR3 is CSARDLRGGNYGYTF. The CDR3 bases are TGCAGTGCTAGAGACCTCAGGGGAGGGAACTATGGCTACACCTTC.

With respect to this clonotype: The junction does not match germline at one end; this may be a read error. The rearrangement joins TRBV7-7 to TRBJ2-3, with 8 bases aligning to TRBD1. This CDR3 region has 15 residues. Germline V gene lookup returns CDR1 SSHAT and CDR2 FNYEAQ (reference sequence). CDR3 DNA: TGTGCTAGCAGCAAAGACAGGACAGGGTTGGATACGCAGTATTTT. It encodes CASSKDRTGLDTQYF.

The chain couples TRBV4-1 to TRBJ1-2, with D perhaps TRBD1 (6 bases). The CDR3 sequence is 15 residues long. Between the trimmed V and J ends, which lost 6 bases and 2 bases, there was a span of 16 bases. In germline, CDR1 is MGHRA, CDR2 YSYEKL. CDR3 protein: CASSKPTGLNYGYTF. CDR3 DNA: TGCGCCAGCAGTAAACCGACAGGACTAAACTATGGCTACACCTTC.

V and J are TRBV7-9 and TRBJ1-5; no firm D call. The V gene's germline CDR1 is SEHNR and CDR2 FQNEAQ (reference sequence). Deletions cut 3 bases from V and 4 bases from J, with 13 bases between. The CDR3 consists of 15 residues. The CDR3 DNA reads TGTGCCAGCAGCTTCGGGGATTCTGCGAATCAGCCCCAGCATTTT. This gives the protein CASSFGDSANQPQHF.

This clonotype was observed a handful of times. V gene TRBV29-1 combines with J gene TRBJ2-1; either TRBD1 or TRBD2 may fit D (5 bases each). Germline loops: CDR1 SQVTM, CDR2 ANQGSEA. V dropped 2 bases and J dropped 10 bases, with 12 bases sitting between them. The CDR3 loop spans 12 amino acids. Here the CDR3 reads CSVEQGAGEQFF. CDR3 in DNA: TGCAGCGTTGAACAGGGAGCAGGGGAGCAGTTCTTC.

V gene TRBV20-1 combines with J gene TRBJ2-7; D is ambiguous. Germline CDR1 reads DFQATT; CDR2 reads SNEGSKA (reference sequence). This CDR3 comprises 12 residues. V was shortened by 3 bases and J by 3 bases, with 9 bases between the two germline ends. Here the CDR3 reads CSASPPRYEQYF. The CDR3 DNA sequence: TGCAGTGCTAGCCCTCCTCGCTACGAGCAGTACTTC.

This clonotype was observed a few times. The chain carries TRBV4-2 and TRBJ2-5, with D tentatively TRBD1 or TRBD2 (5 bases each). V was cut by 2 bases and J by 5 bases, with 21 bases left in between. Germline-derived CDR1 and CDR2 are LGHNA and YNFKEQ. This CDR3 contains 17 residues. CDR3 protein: CASSQLTLDDGDETQYF. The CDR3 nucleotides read TGTGCCAGCAGCCAATTGACCCTAGACGACGGGGACGAGACCCAGTACTTC.

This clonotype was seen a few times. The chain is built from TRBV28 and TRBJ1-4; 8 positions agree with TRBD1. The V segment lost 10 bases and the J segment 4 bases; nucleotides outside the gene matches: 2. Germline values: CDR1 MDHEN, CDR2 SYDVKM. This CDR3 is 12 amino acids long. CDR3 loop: CATGQGNEKLFF. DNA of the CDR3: TGTGCCACCGGACAGGGTAATGAAAAACTGTTTTTT.

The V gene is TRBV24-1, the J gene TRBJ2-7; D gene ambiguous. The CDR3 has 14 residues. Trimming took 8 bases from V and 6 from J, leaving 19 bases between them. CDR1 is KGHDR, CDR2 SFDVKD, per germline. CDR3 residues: CATMAPNEPCEQYF. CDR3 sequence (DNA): TGTGCCACCATGGCACCCAATGAACCCTGCGAGCAGTACTTC.